The 21 T cell receptor beta chains listed next were all sequenced from one sample in a study of blood T cell repertoires in COVID-19. Profiled with immunoSEQ multiplex PCR; TCRdb holds only in-frame clones, not every one. The table has about 280,000 clones, 85% seen once. Input material: peripheral blood. Source of these receptors: a human donor in a cohort sampled during active COVID-19.

This sequence joins TRBV12-5 and TRBJ1-1; TRBD1 matches at 7 bases. J was trimmed by 0 bases and V by 6 bases; bases with no gene match: 16. The V gene's germline CDR1 is LGHNT and CDR2 FRNRAP. This CDR3 is built from 18 residues. The CDR3 bases are TGTGCTAGTGGACCTTTTCGCCCTCGACAGGGATTGAACACTGAAGCTTTCTTT. Its translation is CASGPFRPRQGLNTEAFF.

The chain uses TRBV27 and TRBJ2-3; 8 bases are shared with TRBD1. V gave up 11 bases and J gave up 4 bases; unmatched junction bases: 14. This CDR3 has 15 residues. CDR1 is MNHEY and CDR2 is SMNVEV in the germline V gene (reference sequence). In nucleotides, the CDR3 is TGTGCCGTCAGCCCTCAGGGGGCGCGCTCAGATACGCAGTATTTT. It is translated as CAVSPQGARSDTQYF.

This CDR3 reads CASSLGGTSYNEQFF. The CDR3 region has the DNA TGCGCCAGCAGCTTGGGCGGTACTTCCTACAATGAGCAGTTCTTC. V and J are TRBV5-1 and TRBJ2-1, with D uncertain. V was trimmed by 0 bases and J by 1 base, leaving 8 bases between them. Germline V lookup: CDR1 SGHRS, CDR2 YFSETQ. This CDR3 region has 15 residues.

This sequence joins TRBV3-1 (or the pseudogene TRBV3-2) and TRBJ1-6, with TRBD1 matching over 7 bases. There are 16 residues in the CDR3. Germline-derived CDR1 and CDR2 are LGHDT and YNNKEL (reference sequence). J was trimmed by 14 bases and V by 4 bases; bases with no gene match: 17. CDR3 amino acids: CASSLTGTANRGTLHF. Here the CDR3 DNA reads TGTGCCAGCAGCCTCACCGGGACAGCGAATAGGGGGACCCTCCACTTT.

Remarks on this clone: Relative to the germline gene, one junction end is altered; a read error may explain this. The CDR3 sequence: CASSYSGTSNVEQYF. The CDR3 coding sequence is TGTGCCAGCAGCTACTCGGGGACTAGTAATGTCGAGCAGTACTTC. The chain has TRBV6-5 and TRBJ2-7, with 8 bases that match TRBD2. The CDR3 covers 15 residues. In germline, CDR1 is MNHEY, CDR2 SVGAGI.

The J gene is TRBJ2-3, the V gene TRBV3-1 (or the pseudogene TRBV3-2); 7 bases line up with TRBD2. The CDR3 spans 14 residues. V was pared by 3 bases and J by 4 bases, with 4 bases of the junction left unmatched. The V gene's germline CDR1 is LGHDT and CDR2 YNNKEL (reference sequence). The CDR3 DNA sequence: TGTGCCAGCAGCCAGATGGGGGGGGCAGATACGCAGTATTTT. Encoded protein: CASSQMGGADTQYF.

The chain is built from TRBV4-1 and TRBJ1-4, with no clear D. Germline loops: CDR1 MGHRA, CDR2 YSYEKL. V was cut by 0 bases and J by 1 base, with 6 bases left in between. CDR3 length: 15 amino acids. The CDR3 bases are TGCGCCAGCAGCCAAGATGTATTAACTAATGAAAAACTGTTTTTT. Residues: CASSQDVLTNEKLFF.

This chain connects TRBV18 to TRBJ2-7; 7 bases fit TRBD1. This CDR3 region has 12 residues. Germline V gives CDR1 KGHSH, CDR2 LQKENI. V gave up 3 bases and J gave up 7 bases; unmatched junction bases: 3. The CDR3 reads CASSPGQAEQYF. CDR3 in DNA: TGTGCCAGCTCACCCGGACAGGCAGAGCAGTACTTC. The variable domain in full, with the rest retrieved from reference TRBV18 and TRBJ2-7, is NAGVMQNPRHLVRRRGQEARLRCSPMKGHSHVYWYRQLPEEGLKFMVYLQKENIIDESGMPKERFSAEFPKEGPSILRIQQVVRGDSAAYFCASSPGQAEQYFGPGTRLTVT.

As for this clone: Other DNA sequences from this sample encode an identical CDR3 as well. This chain connects TRBV7-9 to TRBJ2-5; 7 bases line up with TRBD2. Losses at the gene ends were 4 bases for V and 2 bases for J; bases not matched to a gene: 1. CDR3 length: 13 amino acids. Germline loops: CDR1 SEHNR, CDR2 FQNEAQ (reference sequence). The CDR3 spells CASSSSGQETQYF. The CDR3 DNA sequence: TGTGCCAGCAGCTCTAGCGGACAAGAGACCCAGTACTTC. Combining the CDR3 with reference TRBV7-9 and TRBJ2-5 gives the whole variable domain DTGVSQNPRHKITKRGQNVTFRCDPISEHNRLYWYRQTLGQGPEFLTYFQNEAQLEKSRLLSDRFSAERPKGSFSTLEIQRTEQGDSAMYLCASSSSGQETQYFGPGTRLLVL.

This clone occurred once. This sequence joins TRBV11-2 and TRBJ2-5; 11 nucleotides match TRBD2. V lost 1 base, J lost 4 bases, and 5 bases stayed unmatched. The V gene's germline CDR1 is SGHAT and CDR2 FQNNGV. The length of the CDR3 is 16 residues. CDR3 bases: TGTGCCAGCAGCTTAGGTTCTGGACTAGCGGGAGAGACCCAGTACTTC. It codes for CASSLGSGLAGETQYF.

The CDR3 spells CASSQEETSGRAQVYEQYF. For the CDR3, the DNA is TGTGCCAGCAGCCAAGAAGAGACTAGCGGGAGGGCCCAAGTCTACGAGCAGTACTTC. This chain links TRBV3-1 (or the pseudogene TRBV3-2) with TRBJ2-7; 14 bases map to TRBD2. The CDR3 runs to 19 residues. J lost 3 bases, V lost 0 bases, and 10 bases had no gene match. The germline CDR1 and CDR2 sequences are LGHDT and YNNKEL (reference sequence).

V and J are TRBV4-1 and TRBJ2-5; 7 bases line up with TRBD2. V dropped 0 bases and J dropped 6; count of bases not matched to a gene: 7. Germline CDR1 and CDR2: MGHRA and YSYEKL. The CDR3 runs 15 residues. CDR3 protein: CASSQDVRETKTQYF. The CDR3 DNA is TGCGCCAGCAGCCAAGACGTGCGGGAGACTAAGACCCAGTACTTC.

The chain links TRBV6-2 or TRBV6-3 to TRBJ1-5, with TRBD1 matching over 9 bases. J was trimmed by 0 bases and V by 0 bases; bases with no gene match: 12. The germline CDR1 and CDR2 sequences are MNHEY and SVGEGT. The CDR3 sequence is 20 residues long. CDR3 bases: TGTGCCAGCAGTTACTCGATTGAGGGACAGGGTGTCTTTAGCAATCAGCCCCAGCATTTT. Its protein product is CASSYSIEGQGVFSNQPQHF.

The chain couples TRBV6-5 to TRBJ2-7, with 7 bases identical to TRBD1. The CDR3 covers 14 residues. Germline V gene lookup returns CDR1 MNHEY and CDR2 SVGAGI. J lost 0 bases, V lost 6 bases, and 5 bases had no gene match. CDR3 protein: CASSSDRSSYEQYF. DNA for the CDR3: TGTGCCAGCAGCTCGGACAGGAGCTCCTACGAGCAGTACTTC.

The chain carries TRBV2 and TRBJ1-5, with D hard to call. The CDR3 is 14 residues long. Trimming shortened V by 4 bases and J by 6 bases, and 13 bases separated the two germline ends. In germline, CDR1 is SNHLY, CDR2 FYNNEI. The CDR3 protein is CASSGPLPSQPQHF. The DNA for the CDR3 is TGTGCCAGCAGTGGGCCCCTGCCTTCTCAGCCCCAGCATTTT.

The chain recombines TRBV19 with TRBJ2-1; tentative D call: TRBD1 (6 bases). The CDR3 spans 17 residues. Germline assignment: CDR1 LNHDA and CDR2 SQIVND (reference sequence). V gave up 3 bases and J gave up 5 bases, with 20 bases separating them. The CDR3, as DNA: TGTGCCAGTAGTATTTCGTCTAAACAGGGCCGCAACAATGAGCAGTTCTTC. It codes for CASSISSKQGRNNEQFF.

This chain connects TRBV20-1 to TRBJ1-2; the D gene is possibly TRBD1 (5 bases). The V gene lost 5 bases and the J gene lost 8 bases, with 12 bases spanning the gap. CDR1 is DFQATT and CDR2 is SNEGSKA in the germline V gene (reference sequence). The CDR3 spans 11 residues. The CDR3 reads CSAPQGLGYTF. The CDR3 DNA follows: TGCAGTGCTCCCCAGGGTTTAGGCTACACCTTC.

The chain is built from TRBV4-1 and TRBJ2-5, with 13 positions matching TRBD2. V shed 0 bases and J 5 bases; nucleotides not matched to a gene: 15. This CDR3 spans 20 amino acids. Germline CDR1 and CDR2: MGHRA and YSYEKL. In nucleotides, the CDR3 is TGCGCCAGCAGCCAAGATCGGACTAGCGGGAGTATAAATCTGGTGGAGACCCAGTACTTC. Its translation is CASSQDRTSGSINLVETQYF.

The chain carries TRBV7-2 and TRBJ2-1; 10 nucleotides align to TRBD1. The CDR3 length is 16 residues. With V trimmed by 4 bases and J by 12 bases, 15 bases remained unmatched. Germline V gene lookup returns CDR1 SGHTA and CDR2 FQGNSA. DNA of the CDR3: TGTGCCAGCAGCTCTGGGGGGACTGGACAGGGGGTTTGGCAGTTCTTC. Its translation: CASSSGGTGQGVWQFF.

The chain recombines TRBV27 with TRBJ2-7; TRBD1 might be the D (6 bases). This CDR3 comprises 14 residues. The germline gives CDR1 MNHEY, CDR2 SMNVEV (reference sequence). The ends were cut back, 4 bases at V and 5 bases at J, with 15 bases in the middle. The CDR3 sequence: CASSYRDTADEQYF. The CDR3 DNA follows: TGTGCCAGCAGTTACCGGGACACGGCTGACGAGCAGTACTTC.

V usage is TRBV3-1 (or the pseudogene TRBV3-2) and J usage is TRBJ2-1, with 7 positions matching TRBD2. The V and J ends lost 1 base and 7 bases, in that order; junction bases with no gene match: 13. There are 17 residues in the CDR3. Germline V gives CDR1 LGHDT, CDR2 YNNKEL (reference sequence). The CDR3 reads CASSQAQLAPRGNEQFF. In DNA, the CDR3 is TGTGCCAGCAGCCAAGCCCAACTAGCGCCTCGAGGGAATGAGCAGTTCTTC.